This TCR beta chain was recorded in a study of blood T cell repertoires in COVID-19. The wider study: The samples span acute and convalescent COVID-19 from the United States, Italy and Spain. In each case, the material was cDNA or gDNA derived from T cells, B-cell-depleted T cells, or PBMCs.

The germline CDR1 and CDR2 sequences are LNHDA and SQIVND (reference sequence). The length of the CDR3 is 19 residues. Trimming at V came to 4 bases and at J to 2 bases, leaving 13 bases not matched to a gene. Per the study methods: From reference gene primer amplification, estimates of nucleated cell counts were derived. Sequenced by immunoSEQ multiplex PCR; TCRdb stores in-frame clones only, minus some. From that table come the V and J calls and clone size; the DNA was used to work out D and trimming. There are roughly 100,000 clones in the sample; roughly 76% occur only once, and approximately 4.6% lies in the top ten. This clone has just one count. The Seattle patients, enrolled during active infection, were followed longitudinally.

This chain links TRBV19 with TRBJ2-5; TRBD2 matches at 13 bases. The specimen was peripheral blood. This sequence originates from a man of 80 years or more with COVID-19, enrolled during active disease. CDR3: CASSKGLAGTNNVQETQYF. CDR3 coding DNA: TGTGCCAGTAGTAAGGGACTAGCGGGGACCAACAATGTACAAGAGACCCAGTACTTC. Full variable domain (remainder filled in from reference TRBV19 and TRBJ2-5): DGGITQSPKYLFRKEGQNVTLSCEQNLNHDAMYWYRQDPGQGLRLIYYSQIVNDFQKGDIAEGYSVSREKKESFPLTVTSAQKNPTAFYLCASSKGLAGTNNVQETQYFGPGTRLLVL.